This T cell receptor beta chain emerged from a study of blood T cell repertoires in COVID-19. In the original analysis: Nucleated cell number was recorded as an estimate derived from reference gene primer amplification. Sequencing used immunoSEQ multiplex PCR; TCRdb keeps in-frame clones, though not all of them. D and trimming were read from the DNA, whereas the V and J calls and clone size are those reported in that table. The table lists some 190,000 clones, about 91% of them singletons. This clone was observed once. Trimming left V 2 bases short and J 6 bases short, with 5 bases between. The CDR3 is made up of 13 amino acids. The V gene's germline CDR1 is SGHVS and CDR2 FQNEAQ. Participants were aged roughly 18 to 89 years from around 24 US areas.

The rearrangement links TRBV7-8 to TRBJ1-6; D is unclear. This receptor was obtained from a woman between 40 and 55 years old with acute COVID-19. Sequencing used PBMCs or T cells enriched from blood (not recorded which). The CDR3: CASSLRGNSPLHF. The CDR3 coding sequence is TGTGCCAGCAGCTTACGGGGTAATTCACCCCTCCACTTT. Drawing the rest from reference TRBV7-8 and TRBJ1-6, the complete variable domain is GAGVSQSPRYKVAKRGQDVALRCDPISGHVSLFWYQQALGQGPEFLTYFQNEAQLDKSGLPSDRFFAERPEGSVSTLKIQRTQQEDSAVYLCASSLRGNSPLHFGNGTRLTVT.